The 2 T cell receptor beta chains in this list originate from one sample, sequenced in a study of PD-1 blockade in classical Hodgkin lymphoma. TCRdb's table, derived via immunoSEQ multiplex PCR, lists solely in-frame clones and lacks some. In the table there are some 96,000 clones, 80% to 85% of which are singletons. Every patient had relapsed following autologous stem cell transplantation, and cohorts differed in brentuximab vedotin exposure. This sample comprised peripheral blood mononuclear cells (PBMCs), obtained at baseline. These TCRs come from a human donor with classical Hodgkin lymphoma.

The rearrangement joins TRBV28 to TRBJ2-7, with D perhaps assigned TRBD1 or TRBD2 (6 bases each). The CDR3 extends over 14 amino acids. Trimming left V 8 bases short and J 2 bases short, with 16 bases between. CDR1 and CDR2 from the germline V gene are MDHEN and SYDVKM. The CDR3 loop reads CASRPQGLTYEQYF. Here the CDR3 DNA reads TGTGCCAGCCGTCCACAGGGACTCACCTACGAGCAGTACTTC.

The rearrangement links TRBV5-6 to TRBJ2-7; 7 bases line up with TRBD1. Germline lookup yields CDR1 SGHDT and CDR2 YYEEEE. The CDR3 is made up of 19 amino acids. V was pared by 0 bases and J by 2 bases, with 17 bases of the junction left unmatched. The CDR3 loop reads CASSLGHQGVRVAAYEQYF. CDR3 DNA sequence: TGTGCCAGCAGCTTGGGACACCAGGGGGTAAGGGTCGCCGCCTACGAGCAGTACTTC.